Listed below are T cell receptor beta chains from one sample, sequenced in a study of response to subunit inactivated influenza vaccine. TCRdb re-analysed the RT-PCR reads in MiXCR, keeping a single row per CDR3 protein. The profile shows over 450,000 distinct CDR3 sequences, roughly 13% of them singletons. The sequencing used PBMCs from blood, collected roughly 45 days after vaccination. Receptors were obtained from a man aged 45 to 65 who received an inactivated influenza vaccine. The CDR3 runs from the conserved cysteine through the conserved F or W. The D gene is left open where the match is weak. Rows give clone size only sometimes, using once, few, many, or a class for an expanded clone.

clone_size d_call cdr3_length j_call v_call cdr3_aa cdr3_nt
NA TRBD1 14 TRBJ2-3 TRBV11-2 CASSQGQNYDTQYF TGTGCCAGCAGCCAGGGACAGAATTATGATACGCAGTATTTT
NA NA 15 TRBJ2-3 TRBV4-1 CASSQVEWSTDTQYF TGCGCCAGCAGCCAAGTTGAGTGGAGCACAGATACGCAGTATTTT
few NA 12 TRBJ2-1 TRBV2 CASNSPGHEQFF TGTGCCAGCAACTCGCCGGGGCATGAGCAGTTCTTC
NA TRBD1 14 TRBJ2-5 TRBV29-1 CTVQNRGVGETQYF TGCACCGTTCAGAACAGGGGGGTCGGGGAGACCCAGTACTTC
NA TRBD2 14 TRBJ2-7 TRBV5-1 CASRLLAGAGEQYF TGCGCCAGCAGGTTACTAGCGGGTGCTGGGGAGCAGTACTTC
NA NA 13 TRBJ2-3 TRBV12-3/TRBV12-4 CASSTSRADTQYF TGTGCCAGCAGTACCTCTAGGGCAGATACGCAGTATTTT
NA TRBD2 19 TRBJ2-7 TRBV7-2 CASSLAAYASGRNSYEQYF TGTGCCAGCAGCTTAGCGGCGTATGCTAGCGGGAGAAACTCCTACGAGCAGTACTTC
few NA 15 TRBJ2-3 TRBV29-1 CSVVWVEVSTDTQYF TGCAGCGTTGTTTGGGTGGAGGTTAGCACAGATACGCAGTATTTT
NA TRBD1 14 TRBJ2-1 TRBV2 CATSRGQGAHEQFF TGTGCCACCTCTCGGGGACAGGGGGCGCATGAGCAGTTCTTC
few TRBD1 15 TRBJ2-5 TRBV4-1 CASSQVLRGQETQYF TGCGCCAGCAGCCAAGTCCTCAGGGGGCAAGAGACCCAGTACTTC
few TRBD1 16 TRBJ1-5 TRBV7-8 CASSLGGTGGHQPQHF TGTGCCAGCAGCTTAGGGGGGACAGGGGGCCATCAGCCCCAGCATTTT
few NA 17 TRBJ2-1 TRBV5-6 CASSFPAGTPQSREQFF TGTGCCAGCAGTTTTCCGGCCGGGACTCCACAATCGCGTGAGCAGTTCTTC
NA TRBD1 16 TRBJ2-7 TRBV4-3 CASSQDWDRASNEQYF TGCGCCAGCAGCCAAGATTGGGACAGGGCGTCCAACGAGCAGTACTTC
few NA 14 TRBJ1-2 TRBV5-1 CASSLAVGQEGYTF TGCGCCAGCAGCTTGGCGGTCGGGCAGGAGGGCTACACCTTC
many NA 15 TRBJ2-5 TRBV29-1 CSVDLPSGALGTQYF TGCAGCGTTGACCTGCCGTCGGGTGCCCTGGGGACCCAGTACTTC
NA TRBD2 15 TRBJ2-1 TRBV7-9 CASSLTPGGYNEQFF TGTGCCAGCAGCTTAACTCCGGGGGGCTACAATGAGCAGTTCTTC
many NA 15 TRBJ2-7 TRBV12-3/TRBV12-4 CASSALLGTSYEQYF TGTGCCAGCAGTGCCTTACTCGGAACCTCCTACGAGCAGTACTTC